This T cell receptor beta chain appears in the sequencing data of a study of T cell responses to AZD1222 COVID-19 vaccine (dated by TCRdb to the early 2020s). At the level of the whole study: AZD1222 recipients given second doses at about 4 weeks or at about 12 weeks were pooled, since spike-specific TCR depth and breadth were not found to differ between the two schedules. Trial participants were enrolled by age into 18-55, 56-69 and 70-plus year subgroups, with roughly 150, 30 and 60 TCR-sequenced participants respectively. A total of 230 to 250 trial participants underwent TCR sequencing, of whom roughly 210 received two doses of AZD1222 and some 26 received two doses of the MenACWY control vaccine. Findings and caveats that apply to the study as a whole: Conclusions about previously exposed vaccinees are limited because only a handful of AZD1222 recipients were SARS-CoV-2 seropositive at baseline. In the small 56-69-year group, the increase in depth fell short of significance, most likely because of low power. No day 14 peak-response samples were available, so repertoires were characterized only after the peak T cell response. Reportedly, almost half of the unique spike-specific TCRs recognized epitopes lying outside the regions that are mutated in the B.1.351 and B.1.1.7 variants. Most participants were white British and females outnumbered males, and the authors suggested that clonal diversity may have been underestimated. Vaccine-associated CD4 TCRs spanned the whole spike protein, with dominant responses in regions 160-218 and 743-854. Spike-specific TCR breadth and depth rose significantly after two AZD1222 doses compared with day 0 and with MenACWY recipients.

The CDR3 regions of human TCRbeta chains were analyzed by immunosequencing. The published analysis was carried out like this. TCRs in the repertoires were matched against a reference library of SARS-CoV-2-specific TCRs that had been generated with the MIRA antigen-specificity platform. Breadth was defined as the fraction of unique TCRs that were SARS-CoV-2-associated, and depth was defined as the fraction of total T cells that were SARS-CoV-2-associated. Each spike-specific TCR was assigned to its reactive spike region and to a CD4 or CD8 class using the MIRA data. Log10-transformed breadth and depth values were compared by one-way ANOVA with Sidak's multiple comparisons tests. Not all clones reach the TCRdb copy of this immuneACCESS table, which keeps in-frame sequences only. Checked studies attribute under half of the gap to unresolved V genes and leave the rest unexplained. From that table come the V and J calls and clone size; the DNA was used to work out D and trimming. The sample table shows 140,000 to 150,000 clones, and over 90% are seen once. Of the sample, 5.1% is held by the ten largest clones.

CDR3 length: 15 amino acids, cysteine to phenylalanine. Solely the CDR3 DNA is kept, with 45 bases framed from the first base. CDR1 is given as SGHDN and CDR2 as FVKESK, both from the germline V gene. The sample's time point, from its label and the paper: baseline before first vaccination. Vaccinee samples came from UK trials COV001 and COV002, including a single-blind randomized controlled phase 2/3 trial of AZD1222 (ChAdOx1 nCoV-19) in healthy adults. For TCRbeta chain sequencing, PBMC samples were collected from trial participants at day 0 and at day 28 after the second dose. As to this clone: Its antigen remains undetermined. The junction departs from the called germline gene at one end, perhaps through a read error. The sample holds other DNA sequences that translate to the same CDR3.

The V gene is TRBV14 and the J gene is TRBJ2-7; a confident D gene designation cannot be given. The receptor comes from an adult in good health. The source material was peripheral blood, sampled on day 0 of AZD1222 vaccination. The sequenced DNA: TGTGCCAGCAGCCAAGACTCCACTCGCACATACGAGCAGTATTTC. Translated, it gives CASSQDSTRTYEQYF.